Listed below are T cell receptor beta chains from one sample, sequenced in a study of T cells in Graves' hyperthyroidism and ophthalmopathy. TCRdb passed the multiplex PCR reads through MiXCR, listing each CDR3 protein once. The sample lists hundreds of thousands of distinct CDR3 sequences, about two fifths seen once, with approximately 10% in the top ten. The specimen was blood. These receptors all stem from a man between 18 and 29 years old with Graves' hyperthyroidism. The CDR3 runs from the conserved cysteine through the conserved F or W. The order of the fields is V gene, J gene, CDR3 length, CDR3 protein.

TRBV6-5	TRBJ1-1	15	CASSYSPPMNTEAFF
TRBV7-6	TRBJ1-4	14	CASSGGATNEELFF
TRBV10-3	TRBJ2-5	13	CAIARDNEETQYF
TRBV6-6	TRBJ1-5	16	CASKGGATFDNQPQHF
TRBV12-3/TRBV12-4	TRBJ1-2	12	CASSWGRGGYTF
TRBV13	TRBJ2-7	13	CASSPDPSYEQYF
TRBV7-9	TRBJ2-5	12	CASRDRQETQYF
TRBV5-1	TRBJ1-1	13	CASSFKANTEAFF
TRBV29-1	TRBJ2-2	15	CSVALGTGNTGELFF
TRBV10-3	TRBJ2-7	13	CVDVRGGGYEQYF
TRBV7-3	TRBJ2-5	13	CASSPNGQETQYF